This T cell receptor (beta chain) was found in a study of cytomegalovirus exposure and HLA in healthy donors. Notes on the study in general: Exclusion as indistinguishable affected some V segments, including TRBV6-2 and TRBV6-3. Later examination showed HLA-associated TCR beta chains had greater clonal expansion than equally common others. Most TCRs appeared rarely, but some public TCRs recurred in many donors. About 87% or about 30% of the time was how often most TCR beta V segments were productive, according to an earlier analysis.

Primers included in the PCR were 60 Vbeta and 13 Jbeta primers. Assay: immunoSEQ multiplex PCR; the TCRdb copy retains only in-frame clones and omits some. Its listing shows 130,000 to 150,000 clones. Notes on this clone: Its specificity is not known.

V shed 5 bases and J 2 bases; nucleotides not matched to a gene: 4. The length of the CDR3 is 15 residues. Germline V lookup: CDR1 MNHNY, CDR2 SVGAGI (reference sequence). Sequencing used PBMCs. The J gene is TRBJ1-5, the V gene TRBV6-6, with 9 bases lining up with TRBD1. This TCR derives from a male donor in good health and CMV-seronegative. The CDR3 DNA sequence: TGTGCCAGCAGTATCCGGGACAGGGGCAATCAGCCCCAGCATTTT. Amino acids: CASSIRDRGNQPQHF.